The T cell receptor (beta chain) described here comes from a study of OX40 agonist ivuxolimab in advanced cancers. The study, taken as a whole, reports: Relative to CD4+ cells, CD8+ T cells on average had more expanded clones. Normalized T-cell clonal expansion was also low in a subset of nonresponders.

Here immunoSEQ multiplex PCR was the method, and the copy in TCRdb shows in-frame clones only, minus some. The table shows approximately 35,000 clones, with 65% to 75% occurring only once. This clone was counted only a few times. Antigen: not known. The receptor was derived from an adult with an advanced solid tumor such as melanoma, head and neck, liver or kidney cancer. Sequencing used CD4+ or CD8+ T cells sorted from blood, obtained in a trial of the OX40 agonist ivuxolimab.

CDR3 loop: CASIDPSRGTYNEQFF. CDR3 nucleotides: TGTGCCAGCATCGACCCAAGCCGGGGCACCTACAATGAGCAGTTCTTC. The chain employs TRBV7-2 and TRBJ2-1; D is perhaps TRBD1 or TRBD2 (5 bases each). The germline V gene encodes CDR1 SGHTA and CDR2 FQGNSA. The CDR3 sequence is 16 residues long. V lost 7 bases to trimming and J lost 2 bases, with 18 bases between them.